This passage covers 7 T cell receptor beta chains from one sample sequenced in a study of CD8 T cells in ankylosing spondylitis. Overall study findings and caveats: Within ankylosing spondylitis blood, a TCR beta motif made up of seven or eight highly homologous variants appeared to be characteristic.

Their target antigens are unknown. MiXCR, applied by TCRdb to the 5' RACE reads, yields one record per CDR3 protein. Here the sample spans 300,000 to 400,000 distinct CDR3 sequences, more than 20% being singletons. Sequencing was carried out using blood, either unsorted or a sorted T cell fraction (not recorded which). The source of these receptors is a male donor with ankylosing spondylitis.

V is TRBV5-1 and J is TRBJ2-5; no definite D call. Germline CDR1 and CDR2: SGHRS and YFSETQ. CDR3 size: 13 residues. Trimming left V 4 bases short and J 5 bases short, with 12 bases between. CDR3: CASSPQSRETQYF. The CDR3 DNA reads as TGCGCCAGCAGCCCGCAGTCAAGGGAGACCCAGTACTTC.

This clonotype was seen a handful of times. V gene TRBV11-3 combines with J gene TRBJ2-2; TRBD1 agrees at 9 bases. CDR1 is SGHNT and CDR2 is YENEEA in the germline V gene. After removal of 3 bases from V and 9 bases from J, the junction contained 11 bases not matched to a gene. CDR3 length: 16 amino acids. DNA for the CDR3: TGTGCCAGCAGCTTTCCGGGACAGGGATTGGGCCGGGAGCTGTTTTTT. This translates into CASSFPGQGLGRELFF.

This clonotype occurred a few times. The chain has TRBV20-1 and TRBJ1-5, with D possibly matching TRBD1 (5 bases). The CDR3 covers 13 residues. The V end lost 3 bases, the J end lost 1 base, and 7 bases lay between the germline ends. Germline CDR1 reads DFQATT; CDR2 reads SNEGSKA (reference sequence). The CDR3 coding sequence is TGCAGTGCTAGGGGGGTGAGCAATCAGCCCCAGCATTTT. This sequence encodes CSARGVSNQPQHF.

The chain joins TRBV24-1 to TRBJ1-4; 8 positions agree with TRBD1. V was pared by 6 bases and J by 7 bases, with 3 bases of the junction left unmatched. The CDR3 extends over 13 amino acids. From germline, CDR1 is KGHDR and CDR2 SFDVKD. The CDR3 is CATSQGASEKLFF. CDR3 nucleotide sequence: TGTGCCACCAGTCAGGGGGCGTCTGAAAAACTGTTTTTT.

This clonotype was seen just once. This chain uses TRBV21-1 with TRBJ2-2; TRBD1 is taken as the D call from the table, unchecked against the DNA. TRBV21-1 is deemed a pseudogene. The CDR3 is 16 residues long. The CDR3 nucleotides are TGTGCCGCGTCGATTACAGGGGTCCCTAACACCGGGGAGCTGTTTTTT. It codes for CAASITGVPNTGELFF.

Ten or more counts support this clonotype. The V call is TRBV6-1, the J call TRBJ2-7, with 7 bases matching TRBD1. Germline loops: CDR1 MNHNS, CDR2 SASEGT. The CDR3 has 13 amino acids. V was clipped by 6 bases and J by 5 bases; unmatched bases: 7. The CDR3, as DNA: TGTGCCAGCAGCGCCGGGACAGTCAACGAGCAGTACTTC. The encoded protein is CASSAGTVNEQYF.

The CDR3 region has the DNA TGCGCCAGCAGCCGACTAGTCTCCACAGATACGCAGTATTTT. This encodes CASSRLVSTDTQYF. This chain links TRBV5-1 with TRBJ2-3, with D tentatively TRBD2 (6 bases). Trimming left V 4 bases short and J 2 bases short, with 11 bases between. The CDR3 extends over 14 amino acids. Germline lookup yields CDR1 SGHRS and CDR2 YFSETQ.